The 16 T cell receptor beta chains below were found in one sample sequenced in a study of shared clonotypes between healthy human individuals. Generated by immunoSEQ multiplex PCR, the TCRdb table keeps only in-frame clones and is missing some. The sample lists approximately 2.5 million clones; more than 80% were seen once. The specimen sequenced was naive CD4+ T cells sorted from blood. The subset is: CD45RA+ positively selected. These receptor sequences come from a man aged 18 to 35 in good health.

The rearrangement joins TRBV5-5 to TRBJ2-1; D is undetermined. V was clipped by 1 base and J by 0 bases, with 14 bases between them. Germline CDR1 reads SGHKS; CDR2 reads YYEKEE (reference sequence). CDR3 length equals 17 residues. CDR3 in amino acids: CASSLYPMVSSYNEQFF. CDR3 DNA sequence: TGTGCCAGCAGCTTGTATCCGATGGTTAGCTCCTACAATGAGCAGTTCTTC. Using reference TRBV5-5 and TRBJ2-1 for the parts outside the CDR3, the full variable domain is DAGVTQSPTHLIKTRGQQVTLRCSPISGHKSVSWYQQVLGQGPQFIFQYYEKEERGRGNFPDRFSARQFPNYSSELNVNALLLGDSALYLCASSLYPMVSSYNEQFFGPGTRLTVL.

In this sample, this clone turned up a few times. The CDR3: CASRGQANEKLFF. DNA for the CDR3: TGTGCCAGCAGGGGGCAGGCTAATGAAAAACTGTTTTTT. The V and J genes are TRBV7-9 and TRBJ1-4; tentative D call: TRBD1 (5 bases). Germline V gives CDR1 SEHNR, CDR2 FQNEAQ (reference sequence). This CDR3 comprises 13 residues. With 6 bases removed from V and 3 bases from J, the gap between germline ends came to 8 bases.

The chain has TRBV5-1 and TRBJ2-2; D unresolved. Trimming stripped 7 bases from V and 1 base from J, with 8 bases between. Germline V gene lookup returns CDR1 SGHRS and CDR2 YFSETQ. The CDR3 has 13 amino acids. CDR3 nucleotides: TGCGCCAGCGGTTGGGGGAACACCGGGGAGCTGTTTTTT. Its protein product is CASGWGNTGELFF.

This chain connects TRBV7-2 to TRBJ2-7, with a possible D match to TRBD2 (5 bases). Germline V gene lookup returns CDR1 SGHTA and CDR2 FQGNSA. V was trimmed by 3 bases and J by 5 bases, leaving 8 bases between them. The CDR3 totals 12 residues. This CDR3 reads CASSFGGHEQYF. The CDR3 nucleotides read TGTGCCAGCAGCTTCGGAGGCCACGAGCAGTACTTC.

The genes are TRBV5-6 and TRBJ1-4; unclear D gene. This CDR3 contains 13 residues. The ends were cut back, 6 bases at V and 3 bases at J, with 9 bases in the middle. Germline V gene lookup returns CDR1 SGHDT and CDR2 YYEEEE. CDR3 sequence reads: CASNENPNEKLFF. The DNA for the CDR3 is TGTGCCAGCAATGAAAATCCTAATGAAAAACTGTTTTTT.

This CDR3 is CASGPRTGALLRHYEQYF. The CDR3 DNA reads as TGTGCCAGCGGACCCAGGACAGGGGCGCTACTAAGGCACTACGAGCAGTACTTC. This sequence joins TRBV7-8 and TRBJ2-7, with TRBD1 identical over 9 bases. Germline CDR1 and CDR2: SGHVS and FQNEAQ. The CDR3 consists of 18 residues. J lost 3 bases, V lost 8 bases, and 20 bases had no gene match. Drawing the rest from reference TRBV7-8 and TRBJ2-7, the complete variable domain is GAGVSQSPRYKVAKRGQDVALRCDPISGHVSLFWYQQALGQGPEFLTYFQNEAQLDKSGLPSDRFFAERPEGSVSTLKIQRTQQEDSAVYLCASGPRTGALLRHYEQYFGPGTRLTVT.

The chain combines TRBV13 with TRBJ2-7, with 8 bases aligning to TRBD1. Losses at the gene ends were 5 bases for V and 5 bases for J; bases not matched to a gene: 14. The CDR3 loop spans 16 amino acids. Germline CDR1 and CDR2: PRHDT and FYEKMQ (reference sequence). As DNA, the CDR3 is TGTGCCAGCAGCCCTCGTTACAGGGGGAATAACCACGAGCAGTACTTC. Its translation is CASSPRYRGNNHEQYF.

The V gene is TRBV2, the J gene TRBJ2-3, with D maybe TRBD2 (5 bases). Germline V CDR1 and CDR2: SNHLY, FYNNEI. The CDR3 runs to 13 residues. The V gene lost 5 bases and the J gene lost 10 bases, with 16 bases spanning the gap. The CDR3 sequence: CASSSTSYSSQYF. The CDR3 DNA follows: TGTGCCAGCAGTTCCACTAGTTACAGTTCGCAGTATTTT.

This chain joins TRBV21-1 and TRBJ2-7; TRBD2, the table's D call, lacks a check against the DNA. TRBV21-1 has pseudogene status. The CDR3 sequence is 17 residues long. The CDR3 DNA sequence: TGTGCCAGCAGCAAAGAGGGGAGGCGGCGGGGCAGATACGAGCAGTACTTC. It yields the protein CASSKEGRRRGRYEQYF.

The chain has TRBV30 and TRBJ1-6; D is unclear. This CDR3 contains 13 residues. CDR1 and CDR2 (germline): GTSNPN, SVGIG (reference sequence). V lost 0 bases to trimming and J lost 11 bases, with 11 bases between them. DNA for the CDR3: TGTGCCTGGAGTGTACACGAGAGGCCACCCCTCCACTTT. Amino acid sequence: CAWSVHERPPLHF.

The chain combines TRBV11-2 with TRBJ2-3; 10 positions match TRBD2. CDR3 size: 15 residues. With 2 bases clipped from V and 6 bases from J, the junction kept 5 bases outside the gene matches. The germline V gene has CDR1 SGHAT and CDR2 FQNNGV. The chain's CDR3 is CASSLLAGVSDTQYF. DNA of the CDR3: TGTGCCAGCAGCTTACTAGCGGGAGTGTCCGATACGCAGTATTTT.

The CDR3 is CASSFGTSGPGTQYF. The CDR3 region has the DNA TGTGCCAGCAGCTTCGGGACTAGCGGTCCGGGTACGCAGTATTTT. The chain uses TRBV11-2 and TRBJ2-3; the match to TRBD2 covers 11 bases. Per the germline V gene, CDR1 is SGHAT and CDR2 is FQNNGV. CDR3 length: 15 residues. The V and J ends lost 3 bases and 8 bases, in that order; junction bases with no gene match: 7.

The CDR3: CASSPRSLEDTQYF. The CDR3 nucleotides read TGTGCCAGCAGCCCGAGATCCTTAGAAGATACGCAGTATTTT. This chain uses TRBV9 with TRBJ2-3; no clear D gene. V lost 4 bases and J lost 5, with 14 bases in between. From germline, CDR1 is SGDLS and CDR2 YYNGEE. This CDR3 is 14 amino acids long.

The chain couples TRBV19 to TRBJ1-1, with D possibly matching TRBD1 (5 bases). With 5 bases removed from V and 0 bases from J, the gap between germline ends came to 13 bases. The CDR3 extends over 15 amino acids. The germline V gene encodes CDR1 LNHDA and CDR2 SQIVND (reference sequence). The CDR3 region is CASSPKPGVNTEAFF. CDR3 nucleotides: TGTGCCAGTAGTCCGAAACCGGGGGTGAACACTGAAGCTTTCTTT. The full variable domain, completed using reference TRBV19 and TRBJ1-1, is DGGITQSPKYLFRKEGQNVTLSCEQNLNHDAMYWYRQDPGQGLRLIYYSQIVNDFQKGDIAEGYSVSREKKESFPLTVTSAQKNPTAFYLCASSPKPGVNTEAFFGQGTRLTVV.

The chain has TRBV27 and TRBJ2-5; D is tentatively TRBD1 or TRBD2 (5 bases each). The CDR3 covers 15 residues. Per germline, CDR1 MNHEY and CDR2 SMNVEV (reference sequence). The V and J ends lost 1 base and 2 bases respectively, with 11 bases between them. The CDR3 DNA sequence: TGTGCCAGCAGTTTATGGGGACCAGGACAAGAGACCCAGTACTTC. This translates into CASSLWGPGQETQYF.

This chain connects TRBV5-4 to TRBJ2-1; D possibly matches TRBD1 or TRBD2 (5 bases each). From germline, CDR1 is SGHNT and CDR2 YYREEE (reference sequence). Trimming left V 5 bases short and J 6 bases short, with 15 bases between. The CDR3 extends over 14 amino acids. The CDR3 nucleotides are TGTGCCAGCAGGTCTGGGGGTACCCCCAATGAGCAGTTCTTC. The encoded protein is CASRSGGTPNEQFF.